This T cell receptor (beta chain) came from a study of cytomegalovirus exposure and HLA in healthy donors. General observations from the study: A list of more than 150 TCR beta chains associated with cytomegalovirus was given.

Germline loops: CDR1 MNHEY, CDR2 SMNVEV (reference sequence). The CDR3 consists of 15 residues. V trimming: 5 bases; J trimming: 5 bases; junction bases outside the gene matches: 8. Among the roughly 120 subjects of the validation cohort, separate from the approximately 700-subject first cohort, were the donors. Of note for this clone: Its target is not known.

Clones were sequenced by immunoSEQ multiplex PCR, and TCRdb holds only the in-frame ones, with some missing. This sample has hundreds of thousands of clones, with roughly 84% found just once. The rearrangement joins TRBV27 to TRBJ2-1, with 8 bases lining up with TRBD2. The sequencing sample was made of PBMCs. This TCR was recovered from a woman aged 30 to 39 in good health and CMV-seropositive. The CDR3 region is CASSISGSLHNEQFF. The CDR3 bases are TGTGCCAGCAGTATCAGCGGGAGTCTGCACAATGAGCAGTTCTTC.